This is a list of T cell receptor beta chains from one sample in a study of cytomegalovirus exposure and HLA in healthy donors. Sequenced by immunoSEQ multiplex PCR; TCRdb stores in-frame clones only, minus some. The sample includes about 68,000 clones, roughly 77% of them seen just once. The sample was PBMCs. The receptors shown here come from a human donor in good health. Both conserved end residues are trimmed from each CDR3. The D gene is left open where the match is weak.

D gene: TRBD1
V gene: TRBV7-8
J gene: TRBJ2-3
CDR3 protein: ASSPYRQGPGDTQY

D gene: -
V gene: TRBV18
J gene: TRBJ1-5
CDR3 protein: ASSRGQTASNQPQH

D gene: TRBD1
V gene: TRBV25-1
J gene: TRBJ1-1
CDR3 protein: ASSHDRGFYTEAF

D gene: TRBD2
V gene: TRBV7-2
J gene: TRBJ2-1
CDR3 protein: ASRNIAGDYNEQF

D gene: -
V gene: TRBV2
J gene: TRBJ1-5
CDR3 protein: ASTRQLNQPQH

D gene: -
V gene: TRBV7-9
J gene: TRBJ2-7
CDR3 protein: SSSFITYEQY

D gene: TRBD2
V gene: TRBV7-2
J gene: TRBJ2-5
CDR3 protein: ASSSRLAGGQVVGETQY

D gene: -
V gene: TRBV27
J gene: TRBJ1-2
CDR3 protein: ASSPREGYGYT

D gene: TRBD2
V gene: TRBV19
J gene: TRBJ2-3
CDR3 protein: ASSIRRGGTDTQY

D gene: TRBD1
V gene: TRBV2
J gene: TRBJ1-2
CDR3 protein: ASKQGRGGAPYGYT

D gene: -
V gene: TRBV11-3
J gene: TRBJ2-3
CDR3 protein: ASSLGLSTDTQY

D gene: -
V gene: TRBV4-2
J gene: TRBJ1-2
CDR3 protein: ASSQELSSYGYT

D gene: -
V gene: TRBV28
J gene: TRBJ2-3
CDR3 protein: ASTPPGIPASY

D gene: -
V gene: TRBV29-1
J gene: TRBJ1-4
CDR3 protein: SGRGVTNEKLF

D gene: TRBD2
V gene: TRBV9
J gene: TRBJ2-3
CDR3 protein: ASSASSLGRGVTDTQY

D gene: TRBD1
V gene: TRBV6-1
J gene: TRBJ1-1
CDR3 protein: ASSGSGGRTEAF

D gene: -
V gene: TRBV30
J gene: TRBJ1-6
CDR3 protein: AWSRTGWGNSPLH

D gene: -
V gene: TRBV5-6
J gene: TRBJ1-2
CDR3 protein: ASSKLGGSNYGYT

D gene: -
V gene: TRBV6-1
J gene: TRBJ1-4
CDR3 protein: ASSENQGSNEKLF

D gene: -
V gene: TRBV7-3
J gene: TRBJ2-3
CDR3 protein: ASSTLPSSTDTQY

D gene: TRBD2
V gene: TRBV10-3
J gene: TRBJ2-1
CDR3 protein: AISEREGTYNEQF

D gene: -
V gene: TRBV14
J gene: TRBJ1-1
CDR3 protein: ASSQGRQREAF

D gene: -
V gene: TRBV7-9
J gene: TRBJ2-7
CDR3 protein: SSSLVGAEQY

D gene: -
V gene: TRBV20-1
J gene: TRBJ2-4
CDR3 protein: SARDRNIQY

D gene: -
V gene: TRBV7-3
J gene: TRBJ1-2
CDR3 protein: ASSGGQVYGYT

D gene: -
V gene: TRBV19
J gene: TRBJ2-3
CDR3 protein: ASSIVTGTDTQY

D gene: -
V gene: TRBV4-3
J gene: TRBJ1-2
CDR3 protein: ASSQDWADRGYT

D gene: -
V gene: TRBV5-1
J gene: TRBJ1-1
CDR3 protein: ASSLGPRGRGTEAF

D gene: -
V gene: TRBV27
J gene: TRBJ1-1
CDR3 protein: ASSWSGFTEAF

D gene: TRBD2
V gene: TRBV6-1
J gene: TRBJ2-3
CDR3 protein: ASSGGLAGPPGDTQY

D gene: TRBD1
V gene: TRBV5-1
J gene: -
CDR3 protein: ASSDGTANSYEQY

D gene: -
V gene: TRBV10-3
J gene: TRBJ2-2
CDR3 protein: AISERGTNTGELF

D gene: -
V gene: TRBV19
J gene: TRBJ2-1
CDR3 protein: ASSSGNYNEQF

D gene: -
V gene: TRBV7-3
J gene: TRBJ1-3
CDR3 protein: ASSLWGPGSGNTIY

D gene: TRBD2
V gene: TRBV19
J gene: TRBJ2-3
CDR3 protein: ASRPGLDTDTQY

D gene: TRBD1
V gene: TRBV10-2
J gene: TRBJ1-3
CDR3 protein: ASREQGPGNTIY

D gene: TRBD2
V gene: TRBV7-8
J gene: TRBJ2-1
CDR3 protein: ASSLARAGGYNEQF

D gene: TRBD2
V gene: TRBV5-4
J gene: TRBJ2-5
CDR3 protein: ASNPPSGGGQETQY

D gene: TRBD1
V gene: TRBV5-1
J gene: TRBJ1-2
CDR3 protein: ASSSLQGFNYGYT

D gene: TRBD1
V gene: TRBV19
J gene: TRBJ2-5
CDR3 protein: ASTPQGQSQETQY

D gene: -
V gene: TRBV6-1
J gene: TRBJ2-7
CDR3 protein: ASSFEAASYEQY

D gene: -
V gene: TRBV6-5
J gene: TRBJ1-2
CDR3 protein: ASSYSEPDIGYGYT

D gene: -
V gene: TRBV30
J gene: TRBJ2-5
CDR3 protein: AWGGVTGGVETQY

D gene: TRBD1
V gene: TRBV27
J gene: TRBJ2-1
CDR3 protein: ASSSLGQGAVDEQF

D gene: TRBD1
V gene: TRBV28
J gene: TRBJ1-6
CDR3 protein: ASSSVQGGNSPLH